A single sample is the source of the 24 T cell receptor beta chains below, sequenced in a study of response to subunit inactivated influenza vaccine. TCRdb analysed the RT-PCR reads with MiXCR anew, one entry per CDR3 protein. The sample holds hundreds of thousands of distinct CDR3 sequences; around 15% are singletons and the top ten take roughly 7.6%. Sequenced here: PBMCs from blood, sampled approximately 15 days before vaccination. All receptors derive from a man aged 45 to 65 who received an inactivated influenza vaccine.

This clonotype was found a few times. This sequence joins TRBV4-1 and TRBJ1-4; D might be TRBD1 (6 bases). CDR1 MGHRA and CDR2 YSYEKL come from the germline V gene. V gave up 2 bases and J gave up 7 bases, with 14 bases separating them. The CDR3 is made up of 15 amino acids. In DNA form, the CDR3 reads TGCGCCAGCAGCCAATCCAGGGGCACGGGTGAAAAACTGTTTTTT. Amino acids: CASSQSRGTGEKLFF.

This clonotype was detected a few times. The chain uses TRBV10-3 and TRBJ1-1; D unclear. In germline, CDR1 is ENHRY, CDR2 SYGVKD. CDR3 length: 13 amino acids. V dropped 3 bases and J dropped 1 base, with 6 bases sitting between them. For the CDR3, the DNA is TGTGCCATCAGTGATTCGGGGAACACTGAAGCTTTCTTT. Amino acids: CAISDSGNTEAFF.

This clonotype turned up a few times. The chain is built from TRBV10-3 and TRBJ1-1; TRBD1 aligns across 10 bases. The CDR3 covers 16 residues. Germline V gene sequence: CDR1 ENHRY, CDR2 SYGVKD. V lost 11 bases and J lost 4; bases outside the gene matches: 16. CDR3 in DNA: TGTGCCTCGAGGACCGGGACAGGGGCTGGTGGCACTGAAGCTTTCTTT. Protein product: CASRTGTGAGGTEAFF.

This chain uses TRBV2 with TRBJ2-5; 7 bases fit TRBD1. The CDR3 runs 15 residues. Trimming cost V 6 bases and J 6 bases; bases outside gene matches: 13. Per germline, CDR1 SNHLY and CDR2 FYNNEI. The CDR3 DNA reads as TGTGCCAGCAGAGCTACAGGGGTTGGTGCAAAGACCCAGTACTTC. Protein: CASRATGVGAKTQYF.

A few counts support this clonotype. V is TRBV5-1 and J is TRBJ1-1, with TRBD1 identical over 8 bases. Germline lookup yields CDR1 SGHRS and CDR2 YFSETQ. The length of the CDR3 is 17 residues. V gave up 1 base and J gave up 3 bases; unmatched junction bases: 11. The CDR3 nucleotides read TGCGCCAGCAGCTTGTGGGCAGGGGGCGTGGGGGACACTGAAGCTTTCTTT. Its protein is CASSLWAGGVGDTEAFF. Full variable domain (outside the CDR3, taken from reference TRBV5-1 and TRBJ1-1): KAGVTQTPRYLIKTRGQQVTLSCSPISGHRSVSWYQQTPGQGLQFLFEYFSETQRNKGNFPGRFSGRQFSNSRSEMNVSTLELGDSALYLCASSLWAGGVGDTEAFFGQGTRLTVV.

The sample holds a few counts of this clonotype. The rearrangement uses TRBV7-2 and TRBJ1-2; D is ambiguous. The V and J ends lost 7 bases and 7 bases respectively, with 19 bases between them. Germline V lookup: CDR1 SGHTA, CDR2 FQGNSA. This CDR3 contains 14 residues. CDR3 loop: CASTWDRIVGGYTF. The DNA of the CDR3 is TGTGCCAGCACCTGGGATCGTATAGTGGGTGGCTACACCTTC.

This clonotype occurred a few times. The chain combines TRBV4-3 with TRBJ2-3, with 7 bases identical to TRBD2. CDR1 and CDR2 (germline): LGHNA, YSLEER. This CDR3 spans 17 amino acids. The V segment lost 2 bases and the J segment 0 bases; nucleotides outside the gene matches: 8. CDR3: CASSQYGLDSSTDTQYF. The CDR3, as DNA: TGCGCCAGCAGCCAATACGGACTAGACTCTAGCACAGATACGCAGTATTTT.

This clonotype was found a few times. The rearrangement uses TRBV7-8 and TRBJ2-2, with D hard to call. The CDR3 length is 14 residues. Trimming took 4 bases from V and 6 from J, leaving 12 bases between them. In germline, CDR1 is SGHVS, CDR2 FQNEAQ. The CDR3 nucleotides read TGTGCCAGCAGCTCGGCCGAGGTCCCCGGGGAGCTGTTTTTT. Its protein product is CASSSAEVPGELFF.

In this sample, this clonotype turned up a few times. The chain couples TRBV7-2 to TRBJ2-1; 9 nucleotides line up with TRBD1. The CDR3 length is 15 residues. The germline V gene encodes CDR1 SGHTA and CDR2 FQGNSA. After removal of 5 bases from V and 4 bases from J, the junction contained 6 bases not matched to a gene. The CDR3 reads CASSANRGLYNEQFF. The CDR3 nucleotides read TGTGCCAGCAGCGCAAACAGGGGGCTGTACAATGAGCAGTTCTTC.

The chain links TRBV18 to TRBJ2-1; 9 bases align to TRBD1. This CDR3 is built from 15 residues. J was trimmed by 5 bases and V by 3 bases; bases with no gene match: 5. CDR1 is KGHSH, CDR2 LQKENI, per germline. CDR3 bases: TGTGCCAGCTCACCCGGGACAGGGTGGGACAATGAGCAGTTCTTC. Translating it yields CASSPGTGWDNEQFF.

Many counts were recorded for this clonotype. The V call is TRBV5-1, the J call TRBJ1-5; a weak D match, TRBD1 (6 bases). V dropped 0 bases and J dropped 2 bases, with 6 bases sitting between them. Germline V lookup: CDR1 SGHRS, CDR2 YFSETQ. CDR3 length: 14 amino acids. The DNA for the CDR3 is TGCGCCAGCAGCTTGGAGGGGGGCAATCAGCCCCAGCATTTT. Translating gives CASSLEGGNQPQHF.

CDR3 DNA sequence: TGTGCCAGCTCACCACCAGGGACTATCCCCGACGAGCAGTACTTC. Residues: CASSPPGTIPDEQYF. The chain carries TRBV18 and TRBJ2-7, with 7 positions matching TRBD2. Germline V CDR1 and CDR2: KGHSH, LQKENI. Trimming cost V 0 bases and J 5 bases; bases outside gene matches: 7. This CDR3 has 15 amino acids.

This clonotype was recorded a few times. This chain links TRBV5-1 with TRBJ2-2, with D possibly TRBD2 on 6 matching bases. Germline values: CDR1 SGHRS, CDR2 YFSETQ. V was shortened by 8 bases and J by 1 base, with 15 bases between the two germline ends. The CDR3 is 15 amino acids. CDR3 coding DNA: TGCGCCAGTAAAAACCCGGGACTGAACACCGGGGAGCTGTTTTTT. Encoded protein: CASKNPGLNTGELFF.

The chain is built from TRBV5-6 and TRBJ2-2, with 7 nucleotides matching TRBD1. V shed 0 bases and J 4 bases; nucleotides not matched to a gene: 3. The germline gives CDR1 SGHDT, CDR2 YYEEEE. This CDR3 spans 15 amino acids. CDR3 sequence: CASSLGYRGTGELFF. The CDR3 nucleotides are TGTGCCAGCAGCTTGGGTTACAGGGGCACCGGGGAGCTGTTTTTT.

This clonotype was detected only a few times. The chain employs TRBV10-3 and TRBJ2-1, with 7 bases that match TRBD2. The V gene end was trimmed by 0 bases and the J gene end by 4 bases; junction bases not matched to a gene: 3. CDR3 length: 15 amino acids. Germline V CDR1 and CDR2: ENHRY, SYGVKD. CDR3 sequence (DNA): TGTGCCATCAGTGAGTCGGGGGGGGGTTACAATGAGCAGTTCTTC. Amino acids: CAISESGGGYNEQFF.

This clonotype was recorded a few times. V usage is TRBV5-5 and J usage is TRBJ1-4; D ambiguous. Germline V gene lookup returns CDR1 SGHKS and CDR2 YYEKEE (reference sequence). V lost 1 base and J 2 bases, leaving 9 bases between the germline ends. The CDR3 is 15 residues long. As DNA, the CDR3 is TGTGCCAGCAGCTTGTTGGGTTTCACTAATGAAAAACTGTTTTTT. Residues: CASSLLGFTNEKLFF.

Ten or more counts support this clonotype. The chain carries TRBV7-9 and TRBJ2-4, with D tentatively TRBD1 (5 bases). Between the trimmed V and J ends, which lost 4 bases and 7 bases, there was a span of 14 bases. The CDR3 has 14 amino acids. Per the germline V gene, CDR1 is SEHNR and CDR2 is FQNEAQ (reference sequence). In DNA form, the CDR3 reads TGTGCCAGCAGCTCGTTGCAGGGTGGGAACATTCAGTACTTC. It codes for CASSSLQGGNIQYF.

The chain has TRBV6-2 or TRBV6-3 and TRBJ2-1; a possible D gene is TRBD1 (7 bases). The germline V gene has CDR1 MNHEY and CDR2 SVGEGT. The CDR3 is 15 residues long. V lost 6 bases and J 7 bases, leaving 19 bases between the germline ends. The CDR3 loop reads CASSRGTVLGNEQFF. The CDR3, as DNA: TGTGCCAGCAGCCGCGGGACAGTCCTTGGGAATGAGCAGTTCTTC.

The chain carries TRBV7-6 and TRBJ2-7, with D perhaps matching TRBD1 (7 bases). V dropped 2 bases and J dropped 5 bases, with 13 bases sitting between them. CDR3 length: 14 amino acids. Germline CDR1 and CDR2: SGHVS and FNYEAQ. CDR3 residues: CASSLLLRGDEQYF. The CDR3 DNA reads TGTGCCAGCAGCTTACTCCTCAGGGGGGACGAGCAGTACTTC.

The CDR3 reads CASSLWGSDTGELFF. In DNA form, the CDR3 reads TGCGCCAGCAGCTTATGGGGGTCCGACACCGGGGAGCTGTTTTTT. The J gene is TRBJ2-2, the V gene TRBV5-1; D may be TRBD1 or TRBD2 (5 bases each). The CDR3 has 15 amino acids. V shed 2 bases and J shed 3 bases, with 11 bases lying between them. The germline gives CDR1 SGHRS, CDR2 YFSETQ.

This clonotype has only a few counts. The genes are TRBV20-1 and TRBJ2-3; maybe TRBD1 (5 bases). The CDR3 has 15 residues. Trimming removed 0 bases at V and 0 bases at J, with 10 bases between. Germline CDR1 is DFQATT and CDR2 is SNEGSKA (reference sequence). The CDR3 is CSARDAGWSTDTQYF. The CDR3 DNA follows: TGCAGTGCTAGAGATGCAGGGTGGAGCACAGATACGCAGTATTTT.

The rearrangement uses TRBV6-1 and TRBJ2-2, with a possible D match to TRBD1 (6 bases). This CDR3 contains 16 residues. Germline V CDR1 and CDR2: MNHNS, SASEGT. The germline V and J ends were trimmed by 7 bases and 1 base, with 16 bases remaining between them. The CDR3 region has the DNA TGTGCCAGCAAGCCTACAGGGTCCGTGAACACCGGGGAGCTGTTTTTT. Protein product: CASKPTGSVNTGELFF.

This clonotype was seen a handful of times. This chain uses TRBV10-3 with TRBJ2-2, with a tentative D call TRBD2 (6 bases). The length of the CDR3 is 15 residues. Trimming pared 5 bases from V and 2 bases from J, leaving 12 bases between. CDR1 and CDR2 (germline): ENHRY, SYGVKD. CDR3 protein: CAISSLGLNTGELFF. CDR3 bases: TGTGCCATCAGTTCTTTGGGACTCAACACCGGGGAGCTGTTTTTT.

The chain combines TRBV6-5 with TRBJ2-7, with D possibly being TRBD1 (6 bases). V was shortened by 8 bases and J by 4 bases, with 12 bases between the two germline ends. The CDR3 runs 12 residues. CDR1 and CDR2 (germline): MNHEY, SVGAGI. CDR3 amino acids: CASGRTVYEQYF. CDR3 sequence (DNA): TGTGCCAGCGGCCGGACAGTTTACGAGCAGTACTTC.